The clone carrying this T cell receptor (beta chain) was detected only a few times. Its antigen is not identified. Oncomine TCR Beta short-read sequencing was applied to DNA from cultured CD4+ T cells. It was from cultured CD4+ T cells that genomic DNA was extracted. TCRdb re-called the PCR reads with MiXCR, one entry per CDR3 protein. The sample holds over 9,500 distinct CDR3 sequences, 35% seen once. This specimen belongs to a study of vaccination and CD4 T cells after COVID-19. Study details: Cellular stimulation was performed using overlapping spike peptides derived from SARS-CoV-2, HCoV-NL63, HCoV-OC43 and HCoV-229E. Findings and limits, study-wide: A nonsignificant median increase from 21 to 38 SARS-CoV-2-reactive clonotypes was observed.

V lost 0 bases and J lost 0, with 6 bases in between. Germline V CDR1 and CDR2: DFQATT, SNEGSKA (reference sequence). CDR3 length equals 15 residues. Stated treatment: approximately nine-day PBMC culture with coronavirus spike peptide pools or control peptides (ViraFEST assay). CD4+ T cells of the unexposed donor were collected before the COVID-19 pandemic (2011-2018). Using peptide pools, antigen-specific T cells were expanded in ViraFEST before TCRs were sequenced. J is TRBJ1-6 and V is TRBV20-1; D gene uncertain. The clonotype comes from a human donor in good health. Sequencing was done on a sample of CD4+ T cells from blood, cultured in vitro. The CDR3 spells CSARDQVSYNSPLHF. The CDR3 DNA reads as TGCAGTGCTAGAGACCAGGTCTCCTATAATTCACCCCTCCACTTT.